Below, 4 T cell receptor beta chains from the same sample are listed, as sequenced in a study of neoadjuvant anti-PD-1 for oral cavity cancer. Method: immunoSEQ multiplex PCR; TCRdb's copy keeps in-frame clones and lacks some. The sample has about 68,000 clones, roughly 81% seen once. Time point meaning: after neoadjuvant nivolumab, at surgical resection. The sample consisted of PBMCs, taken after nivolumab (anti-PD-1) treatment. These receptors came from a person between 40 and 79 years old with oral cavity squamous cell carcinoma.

For the CDR3, the DNA is TGTGCCAGCAGTGGGGATCCGAGGGGTGTCCGTGAAAAACTGTTTTTT. Translating it yields CASSGDPRGVREKLFF. This chain joins TRBV6-1 and TRBJ1-4; D is perhaps TRBD1 (5 bases). CDR3 length equals 16 residues. Deletions cut 4 bases from V and 7 bases from J, with 19 bases between. Germline CDR1 is MNHNS and CDR2 is SASEGT.

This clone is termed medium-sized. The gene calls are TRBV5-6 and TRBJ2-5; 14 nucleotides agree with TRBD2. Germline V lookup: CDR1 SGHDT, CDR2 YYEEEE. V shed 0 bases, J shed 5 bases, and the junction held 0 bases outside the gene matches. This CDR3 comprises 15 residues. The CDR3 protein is CASSLGLAGGETQYF. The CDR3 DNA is TGTGCCAGCAGCTTGGGACTAGCGGGAGGGGAGACCCAGTACTTC.

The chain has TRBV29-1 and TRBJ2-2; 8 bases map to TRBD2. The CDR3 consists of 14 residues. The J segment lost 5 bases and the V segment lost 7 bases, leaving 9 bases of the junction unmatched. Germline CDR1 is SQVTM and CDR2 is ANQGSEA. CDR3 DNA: TGCAGCGCCCGAGCGGGAGAGGGAACCGGGGAGCTGTTTTTT. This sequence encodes CSARAGEGTGELFF.

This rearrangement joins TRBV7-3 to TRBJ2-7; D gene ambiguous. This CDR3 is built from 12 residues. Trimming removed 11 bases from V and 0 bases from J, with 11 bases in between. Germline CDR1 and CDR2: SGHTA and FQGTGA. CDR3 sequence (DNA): TGTGCCTCAATGAGGAGCTCCTACGAGCAGTACTTC. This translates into CASMRSSYEQYF.